This TCR beta chain appears in the sequencing data of a study of T cell responses to AZD1222 COVID-19 vaccine. Of note for this clone: What it binds is unknown.

Germline V gene data show CDR1 as SGDLS and CDR2 as YYNGEE. J gave up 5 bases and V 3 bases, and 5 bases lay outside the gene matches. This CDR3 region has 14 residues. Sequenced by immunoSEQ multiplex PCR; TCRdb stores in-frame clones only, minus some. The sample contains about 140,000 clones, approximately 93% of which appear only once. Study observations and caveats: Close to half of all spike-specific TCRs reportedly target regions of the variants that are unmutated. Samples come after the peak T cell response, not at day 14.

The TCR originated in an adult in good health. The V call is TRBV9, the J call TRBJ1-2; 9 nucleotides agree with TRBD1. The sample here was peripheral blood, taken on day 0 of MenACWY control vaccination. Written as DNA, the CDR3 is TGTGCCAGCAGCGCGGGACAGGGAGCTTATGGCTACACCTTC. Translation: CASSAGQGAYGYTF. Filled out from reference TRBV9 and TRBJ1-2, the complete variable domain reads DSGVTQTPKHLITATGQRVTLRCSPRSGDLSVYWYQQSLDQGLQFLIQYYNGEERAKGNILERFSAQQFPDLHSELNLSSLELGDSALYFCASSAGQGAYGYTFGSGTRLTVV.